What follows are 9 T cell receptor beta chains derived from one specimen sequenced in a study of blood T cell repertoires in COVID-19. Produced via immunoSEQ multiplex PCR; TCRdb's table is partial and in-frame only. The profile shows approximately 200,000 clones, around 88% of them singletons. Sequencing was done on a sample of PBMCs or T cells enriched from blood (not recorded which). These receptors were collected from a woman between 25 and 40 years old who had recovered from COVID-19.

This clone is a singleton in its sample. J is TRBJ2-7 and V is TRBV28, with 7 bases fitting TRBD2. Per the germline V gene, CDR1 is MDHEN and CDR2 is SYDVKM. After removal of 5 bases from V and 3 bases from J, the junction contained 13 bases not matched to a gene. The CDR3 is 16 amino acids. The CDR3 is CASSHGAGHPDYEQYF. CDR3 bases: TGTGCCAGCAGTCATGGAGCGGGGCACCCTGACTACGAGCAGTACTTC.

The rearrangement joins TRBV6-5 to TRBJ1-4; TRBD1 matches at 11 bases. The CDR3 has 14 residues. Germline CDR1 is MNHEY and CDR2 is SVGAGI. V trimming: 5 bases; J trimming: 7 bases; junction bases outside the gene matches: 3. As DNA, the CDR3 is TGTGCCAGCAGTATTGGGACAGGGGGTGAAAAACTGTTTTTT. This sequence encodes CASSIGTGGEKLFF.

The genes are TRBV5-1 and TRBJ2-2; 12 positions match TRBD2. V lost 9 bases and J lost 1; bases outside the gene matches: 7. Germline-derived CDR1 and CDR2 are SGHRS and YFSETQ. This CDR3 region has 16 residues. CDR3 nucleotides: TGCGCCACCCGCGAGACTAGCGGGGGGAACACCGGGGAGCTGTTTTTT. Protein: CATRETSGGNTGELFF.

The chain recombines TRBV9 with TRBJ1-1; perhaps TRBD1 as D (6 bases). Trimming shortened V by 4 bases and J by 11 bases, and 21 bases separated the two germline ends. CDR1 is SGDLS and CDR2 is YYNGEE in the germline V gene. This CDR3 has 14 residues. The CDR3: CASSRRDTSFQAFF. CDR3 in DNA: TGTGCCAGCAGCAGAAGGGACACCTCTTTCCAGGCTTTCTTT.

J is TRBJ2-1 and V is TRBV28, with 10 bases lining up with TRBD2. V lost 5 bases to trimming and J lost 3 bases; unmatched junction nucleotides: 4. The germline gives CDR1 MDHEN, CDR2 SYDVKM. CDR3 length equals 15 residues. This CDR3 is CASSPGTSDYNEQFF. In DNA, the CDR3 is TGTGCCAGCAGTCCCGGGACTAGCGACTACAATGAGCAGTTCTTC.

Here the CDR3 reads CASSRTGGETQYF. CDR3 DNA sequence: TGCGCCAGCAGTCGGACGGGAGGGGAGACCCAGTACTTC. The chain employs TRBV4-1 and TRBJ2-5, with 8 bases identical to TRBD2. The CDR3 is 13 amino acids. Germline CDR1 is MGHRA and CDR2 is YSYEKL. The V and J ends lost 6 bases and 5 bases, in that order; junction bases with no gene match: 5.

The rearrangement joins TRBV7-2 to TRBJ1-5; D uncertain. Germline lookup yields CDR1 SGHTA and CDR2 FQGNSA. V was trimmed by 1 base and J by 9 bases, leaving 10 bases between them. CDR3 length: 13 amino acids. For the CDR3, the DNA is TGTGCCAGCAGCTTAGGGCCACAACGGCCCCAGCATTTT. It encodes CASSLGPQRPQHF.

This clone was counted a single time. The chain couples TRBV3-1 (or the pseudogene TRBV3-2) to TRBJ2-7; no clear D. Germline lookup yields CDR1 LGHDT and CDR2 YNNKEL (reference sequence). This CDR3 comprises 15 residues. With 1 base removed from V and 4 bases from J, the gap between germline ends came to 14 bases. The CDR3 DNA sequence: TGTGCCAGCAGCCAAGGTCCTTTTAGTTTGTACGAGCAGTACTTC. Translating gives CASSQGPFSLYEQYF.

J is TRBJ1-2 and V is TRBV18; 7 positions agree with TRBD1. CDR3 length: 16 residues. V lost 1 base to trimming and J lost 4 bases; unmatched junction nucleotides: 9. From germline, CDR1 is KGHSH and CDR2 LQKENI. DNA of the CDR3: TGTGCCAGCTCACCACGCGATCGGGACAGCCTCTATGGCTACACCTTC. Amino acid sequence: CASSPRDRDSLYGYTF.